These 20 T cell receptor beta chains share one sample of origin, sequenced in a study of blood T cell repertoires in COVID-19 (dated by TCRdb to the early 2020s). The library was obtained by the immunoSEQ multiplex PCR assay. In its TCRdb copy, this immuneACCESS table keeps in-frame sequences only and misses some clones. Where compared with another copy, unresolved V genes explain less than half of these, and the others have no known cause. The sample yields a few hundred thousand clones; more than 75% were counted once. The ten top clones hold approximately 13% of the sample. Sequencing was done on a sample of peripheral blood. These receptors were collected from an elderly man with acute or convalescent COVID-19.

The V and J genes are TRBV23-1 and TRBJ1-5; unclear D gene. TRBV23-1 is an ORF, and what it does is uncertain. The CDR3 is 15 residues long. The V and J ends lost 4 bases and 0 bases respectively, with 10 bases between them. The CDR3 region has the DNA TGCGCCAGCAGTCCGGCGGGGTATAGCAATCAGCCCCAGCATTTT. This encodes CASSPAGYSNQPQHF.

V usage is TRBV9 and J usage is TRBJ2-7, with D perhaps TRBD2 (6 bases). V was pared by 2 bases and J by 0 bases, with 9 bases between. The length of the CDR3 is 14 residues. Germline-derived CDR1 and CDR2 are SGDLS and YYNGEE. CDR3 DNA sequence: TGTGCCAGCAGCGTTGGGGGGAGCTCCTACGAGCAGTACTTC. The encoded protein is CASSVGGSSYEQYF.

The rearrangement links TRBV28 to TRBJ1-5, with 12 bases that match TRBD1. Trimming at V came to 6 bases and at J to 6 bases, leaving 9 bases not matched to a gene. CDR3 length equals 16 residues. Germline CDR1 is MDHEN and CDR2 is SYDVKM. CDR3 residues: CASSFPGQGAGQPQHF. CDR3 sequence (DNA): TGTGCCAGCAGCTTTCCGGGACAGGGGGCGGGTCAGCCCCAGCATTTT.

This sequence joins TRBV28 and TRBJ1-2; 12 nucleotides line up with TRBD1. The germline V gene encodes CDR1 MDHEN and CDR2 SYDVKM. The CDR3 consists of 15 residues. The junction had 6 bases not matched to a gene; V was cut back by 5 bases and J by 5 bases. The CDR3 region has the DNA TGTGCCAGCAGTCGGGGACAGGGGGCGCAATATGGCTACACCTTC. Translated, it gives CASSRGQGAQYGYTF.

The chain combines TRBV28 with TRBJ1-2, with D hard to call. CDR1 and CDR2 (germline): MDHEN, SYDVKM. This CDR3 is built from 15 residues. V lost 6 bases and J 8 bases, leaving 22 bases between the germline ends. This CDR3 is CASRKDTQFFLGYTF. The CDR3 nucleotides read TGTGCCAGCAGAAAAGATACACAGTTTTTCCTGGGCTACACCTTC.

The genes are TRBV9 and TRBJ1-3; D is perhaps TRBD1 (5 bases). Trimming left V 4 bases short and J 0 bases short, with 14 bases between. CDR1 and CDR2 (germline): SGDLS, YYNGEE. The CDR3 totals 16 residues. The CDR3 loop is CASSPGGGNSGNTIYF. DNA of the CDR3: TGTGCCAGCAGCCCCGGCGGGGGGAACTCTGGAAACACCATATATTTT.

V gene TRBV19 combines with J gene TRBJ2-5, with 13 bases that match TRBD2. With 4 bases clipped from V and 5 bases from J, the junction kept 13 bases outside the gene matches. The CDR3 has 18 amino acids. Germline CDR1 reads LNHDA; CDR2 reads SQIVND (reference sequence). CDR3 sequence reads: CASSKPTGTSGIFETQYF. The CDR3 DNA sequence: TGTGCCAGTAGTAAACCTACCGGGACTAGCGGGATTTTTGAGACCCAGTACTTC.

The chain links TRBV28 to TRBJ1-2, with TRBD1 matching 7 bases. The V segment lost 3 bases and the J segment 6 bases; nucleotides outside the gene matches: 7. Germline V lookup: CDR1 MDHEN, CDR2 SYDVKM. The CDR3 consists of 14 residues. The CDR3 loop is CASSFSTGVDGYTF. CDR3 coding DNA: TGTGCCAGCAGTTTTTCCACAGGGGTCGATGGCTACACCTTC.

J is TRBJ2-5 and V is TRBV7-2, with 7 bases identical to TRBD1. The CDR3 is 15 residues long. Trimming removed 4 bases from V and 0 bases from J; junction bases left unmatched: 5. Germline V gene lookup returns CDR1 SGHTA and CDR2 FQGNSA. The CDR3 DNA reads TGTGCCAGCAGCTGGACAGGAAGCAACCAAGAGACCCAGTACTTC. Amino acids: CASSWTGSNQETQYF.

The V gene is TRBV13, the J gene TRBJ2-1; D is perhaps TRBD2 (5 bases). The germline gives CDR1 PRHDT, CDR2 FYEKMQ (reference sequence). V was pared by 2 bases and J by 7 bases, with 18 bases between. The CDR3 spans 16 residues. In nucleotides, the CDR3 is TGTGCCAGCAGCTTATTGACCAGCGGATTCCTAAATGAGCAGTTCTTC. Its protein is CASSLLTSGFLNEQFF.

J is TRBJ1-4 and V is TRBV18; D unclear. Germline CDR1 reads KGHSH; CDR2 reads LQKENI. V was pared by 3 bases and J by 5 bases, with 10 bases between. The CDR3 contains 14 residues. This CDR3 reads CASSPTARNEKLFF. The CDR3 DNA reads as TGTGCCAGCTCACCCACAGCACGGAATGAAAAACTGTTTTTT.

The chain is built from TRBV6-5 and TRBJ1-6; TRBD1 matches 7 bases. The CDR3 extends over 15 amino acids. Per the germline V gene, CDR1 is MNHEY and CDR2 is SVGAGI. With V trimmed by 6 bases and J by 7 bases, 9 bases remained unmatched. In DNA form, the CDR3 reads TGTGCCAGCAGCCGGCCGGGACAGTTAAATTCACCCCTCCACTTT. Translating it yields CASSRPGQLNSPLHF.

The chain carries TRBV19 and TRBJ1-5; D is undetermined. The length of the CDR3 is 13 residues. The germline V gene has CDR1 LNHDA and CDR2 SQIVND (reference sequence). Trimming shortened V by 0 bases and J by 4 bases, and 4 bases separated the two germline ends. CDR3 sequence: CASSIDLNQPQHF. CDR3 in DNA: TGTGCCAGTAGTATAGATCTGAATCAGCCCCAGCATTTT.

The chain links TRBV19 to TRBJ1-2; a possible D gene is TRBD1 (6 bases). Germline CDR1 and CDR2: LNHDA and SQIVND (reference sequence). Trimming pared 7 bases from V and 5 bases from J, leaving 14 bases between. The CDR3 has 13 residues. The CDR3 bases are TGTGCCAGTACCCAACCACAGGGATATGGCTACACCTTC. Residues: CASTQPQGYGYTF.

The chain joins TRBV28 to TRBJ1-2; D gene uncertain. From germline, CDR1 is MDHEN and CDR2 SYDVKM. The CDR3 consists of 11 residues. Trimming removed 6 bases from V and 8 bases from J, with 10 bases in between. CDR3 sequence: CASRDRRGYTF. CDR3 sequence (DNA): TGTGCCAGCAGGGATCGGCGGGGCTACACCTTC.

This rearrangement joins TRBV9 to TRBJ1-1, with 9 bases lining up with TRBD1. The CDR3 is made up of 14 amino acids. With V trimmed by 3 bases and J by 5 bases, 5 bases remained unmatched. The V gene's germline CDR1 is SGDLS and CDR2 YYNGEE. The CDR3 DNA is TGTGCCAGCAGCGGGGGGACAGGGCGGACTGAAGCTTTCTTT. Its translation: CASSGGTGRTEAFF.

The chain has TRBV6-5 and TRBJ2-7; tentative D call: TRBD2 (6 bases). Trimming cost V 9 bases and J 0 bases, with 15 bases left between them. The CDR3 consists of 14 residues. Germline CDR1 MNHEY, CDR2 SVGAGI. Written as DNA, the CDR3 is TGTGCCAGTCGCGGGGCAGAGAGCTCCTACGAGCAGTACTTC. It codes for CASRGAESSYEQYF.

The V gene is TRBV7-2, the J gene TRBJ2-2, with a tentative D call TRBD2 (6 bases). Germline V gene lookup returns CDR1 SGHTA and CDR2 FQGNSA. Trimming took off 5 bases at V and 3 bases at J, with 22 bases between the two ends. There are 18 residues in the CDR3. The CDR3 DNA is TGTGCCAGCAGCCCTAAGCGGGCCTACTCTCTCCACACCGGGGAGCTGTTTTTT. Translated: CASSPKRAYSLHTGELFF.

The genes are TRBV5-8 and TRBJ1-4; 7 positions agree with TRBD1. The germline gives CDR1 SGHTS, CDR2 YDEGEE. There are 16 residues in the CDR3. Trimming at V came to 4 bases and at J to 0 bases, leaving 6 bases not matched to a gene. The CDR3 sequence: CASSRGQGATNEKLFF. In DNA, the CDR3 is TGTGCCAGCAGCCGTGGGCAGGGGGCAACTAATGAAAAACTGTTTTTT. The complete variable domain, with remaining parts taken from reference TRBV5-8 and TRBJ1-4, reads EAGVTQSPTHLIKTRGQQATLRCSPISGHTSVYWYQQALGLGLQFLLWYDEGEERNRGNFPPRFSGRQFPNYSSELNVNALELEDSALYLCASSRGQGATNEKLFFGSGTQLSVL.

V is TRBV28 and J is TRBJ2-1; 10 bases agree with TRBD2. The CDR3 extends over 15 amino acids. From germline, CDR1 is MDHEN and CDR2 SYDVKM. Losses at the gene ends were 5 bases for V and 3 bases for J; bases not matched to a gene: 4. In nucleotides, the CDR3 is TGTGCCAGCAGTCCCCTAGCGGGAGACTACAATGAGCAGTTCTTC. Amino acids: CASSPLAGDYNEQFF.